This T cell receptor beta chain was observed in a study of cytomegalovirus exposure and HLA in healthy donors. Findings of the study overall: In vitro confirmation showed three CMV-associated chains to be CMV antigen specific. Several top significant clusters appeared, in a later analysis, to be linked to common viral pathogens. Roughly uniform sequencing depth across donors was assumed, possibly incorrectly.

CDR1 is MNHNS, CDR2 SASEGT, per germline. V shed 3 bases and J 4 bases; nucleotides not matched to a gene: 7. The CDR3 runs 16 residues. PCR used 60 Vbeta primers and 13 Jbeta primers. Assay: immunoSEQ multiplex PCR; the TCRdb copy retains only in-frame clones and omits some. Seen in this sample are tens of thousands of clones; the ten most common clones hold 1.1%. Regarding this clone: Its antigen is not identified.

The chain couples TRBV6-1 to TRBJ1-5; 9 bases agree with TRBD1. Material for sequencing was PBMCs. This TCR derives from a woman aged 25-40 years in good health and CMV-seronegative. The CDR3 nucleotides are TGTGCCAGCAGTGACGTACAGGGGGCATTTAATCAGCCCCAGCATTTT. Translated, it gives CASSDVQGAFNQPQHF.